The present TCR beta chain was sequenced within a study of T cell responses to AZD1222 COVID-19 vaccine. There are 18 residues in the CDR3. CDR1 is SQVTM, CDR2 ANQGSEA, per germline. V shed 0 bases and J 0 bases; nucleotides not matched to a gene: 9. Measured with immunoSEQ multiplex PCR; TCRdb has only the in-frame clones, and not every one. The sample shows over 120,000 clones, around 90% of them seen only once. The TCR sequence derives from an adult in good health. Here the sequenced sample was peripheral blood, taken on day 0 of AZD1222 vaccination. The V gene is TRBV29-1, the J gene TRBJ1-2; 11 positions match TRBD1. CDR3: CSVEDTRTGGGPNYGYTF. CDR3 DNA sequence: TGCAGCGTTGAAGACACTAGGACAGGGGGCGGACCTAACTATGGCTACACCTTC.